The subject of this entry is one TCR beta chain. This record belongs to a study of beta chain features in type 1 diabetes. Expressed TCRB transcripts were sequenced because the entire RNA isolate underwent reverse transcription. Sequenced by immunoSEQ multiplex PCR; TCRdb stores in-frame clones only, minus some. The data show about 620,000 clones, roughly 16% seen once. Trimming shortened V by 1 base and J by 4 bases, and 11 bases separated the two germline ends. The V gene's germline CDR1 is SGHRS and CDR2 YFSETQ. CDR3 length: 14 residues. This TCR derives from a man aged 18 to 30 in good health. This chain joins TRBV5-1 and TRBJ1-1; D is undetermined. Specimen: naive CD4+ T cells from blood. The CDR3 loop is CASSLSGSITEAFF. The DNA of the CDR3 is TGCGCCAGCAGCTTGTCCGGGTCCATCACTGAAGCTTTCTTT.